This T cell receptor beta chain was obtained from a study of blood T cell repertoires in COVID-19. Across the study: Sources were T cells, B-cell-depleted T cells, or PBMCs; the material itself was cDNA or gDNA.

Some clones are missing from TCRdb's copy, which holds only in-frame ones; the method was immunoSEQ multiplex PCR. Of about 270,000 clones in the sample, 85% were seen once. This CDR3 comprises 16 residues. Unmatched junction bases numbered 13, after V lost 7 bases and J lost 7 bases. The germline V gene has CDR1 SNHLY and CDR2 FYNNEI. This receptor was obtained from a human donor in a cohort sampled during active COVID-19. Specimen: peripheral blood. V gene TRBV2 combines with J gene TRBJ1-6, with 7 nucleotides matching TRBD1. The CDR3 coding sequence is TGTGCCAGCAACATCCAGGGGGGCAGGGGGAATTCACCCCTCCACTTT. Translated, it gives CASNIQGGRGNSPLHF.